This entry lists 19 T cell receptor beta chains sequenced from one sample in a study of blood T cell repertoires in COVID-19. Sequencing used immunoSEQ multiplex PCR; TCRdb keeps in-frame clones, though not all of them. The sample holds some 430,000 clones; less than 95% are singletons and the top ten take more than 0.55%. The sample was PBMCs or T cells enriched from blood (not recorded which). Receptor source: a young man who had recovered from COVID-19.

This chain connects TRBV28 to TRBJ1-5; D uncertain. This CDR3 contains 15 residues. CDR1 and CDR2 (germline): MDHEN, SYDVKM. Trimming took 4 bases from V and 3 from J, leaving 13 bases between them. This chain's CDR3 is CASSYSSSYNQPQHF. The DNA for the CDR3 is TGTGCCAGCAGTTATTCGTCCTCTTACAATCAGCCCCAGCATTTT.

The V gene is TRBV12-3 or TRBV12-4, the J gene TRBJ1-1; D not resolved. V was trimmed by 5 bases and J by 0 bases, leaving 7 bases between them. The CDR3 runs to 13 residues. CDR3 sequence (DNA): TGTGCCAGCAGTGACTTCTTGAACACTGAAGCTTTCTTT. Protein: CASSDFLNTEAFF.

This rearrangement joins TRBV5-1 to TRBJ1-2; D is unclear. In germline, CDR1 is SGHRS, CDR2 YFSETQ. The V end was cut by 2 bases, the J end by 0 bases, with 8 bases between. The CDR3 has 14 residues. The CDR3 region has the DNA TGCGCCAGCAGCTTCGACGGAGCTAACTATGGCTACACCTTC. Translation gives CASSFDGANYGYTF.

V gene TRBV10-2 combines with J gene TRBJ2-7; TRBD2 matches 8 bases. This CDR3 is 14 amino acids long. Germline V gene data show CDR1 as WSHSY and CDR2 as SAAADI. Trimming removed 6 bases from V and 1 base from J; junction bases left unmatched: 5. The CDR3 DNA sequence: TGCGCCAGCAGGAGCGGGAGTGAATCCTACGAGCAGTACTTC. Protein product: CASRSGSESYEQYF.

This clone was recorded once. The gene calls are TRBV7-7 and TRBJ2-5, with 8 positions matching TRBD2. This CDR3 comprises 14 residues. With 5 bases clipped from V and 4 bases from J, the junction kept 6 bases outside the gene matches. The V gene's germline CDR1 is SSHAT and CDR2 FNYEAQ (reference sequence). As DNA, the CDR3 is TGTGCCAGCAGCCTAATAACTAGCGGAGAGACCCAGTACTTC. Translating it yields CASSLITSGETQYF.

CDR3 coding DNA: TGTGCCAGCTCACCAAATATAGGGACAGGCGAAGGGGGCTACACCTTC. Translated: CASSPNIGTGEGGYTF. J is TRBJ1-2 and V is TRBV18, with 8 nucleotides matching TRBD1. V shed 2 bases, J shed 8 bases, and the junction held 13 bases outside the gene matches. Germline loops: CDR1 KGHSH, CDR2 LQKENI. CDR3 length: 16 amino acids.

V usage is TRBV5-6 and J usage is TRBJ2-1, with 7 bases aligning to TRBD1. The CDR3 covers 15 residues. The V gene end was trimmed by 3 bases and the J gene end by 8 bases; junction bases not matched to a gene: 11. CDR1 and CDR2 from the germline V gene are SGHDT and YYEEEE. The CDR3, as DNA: TGTGCCAGCAGCTCCTTAGACAGGGTAACCTATGAGCAGTTCTTC. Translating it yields CASSSLDRVTYEQFF. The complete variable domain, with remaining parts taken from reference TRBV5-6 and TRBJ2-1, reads DAGVTQSPTHLIKTRGQQVTLRCSPKSGHDTVSWYQQALGQGPQFIFQYYEEEERQRGNFPDRFSGHQFPNYSSELNVNALLLGDSALYLCASSSLDRVTYEQFFGPGTRLTVL.

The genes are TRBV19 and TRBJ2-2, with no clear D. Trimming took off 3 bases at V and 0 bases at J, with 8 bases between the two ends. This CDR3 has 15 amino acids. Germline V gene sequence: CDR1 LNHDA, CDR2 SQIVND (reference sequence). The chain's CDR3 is CASSIDGSNTGELFF. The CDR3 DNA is TGTGCCAGTAGTATCGACGGGTCGAACACCGGGGAGCTGTTTTTT.

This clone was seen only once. The CDR3, as DNA: TGTGCCAGCAGCTTGGGCGAGGGTTTTAACGGGGAGCTGTTTTTT. This codes for CASSLGEGFNGELFF. The chain links TRBV5-4 to TRBJ2-2, with D perhaps matching TRBD2 (5 bases). The germline gives CDR1 SGHNT, CDR2 YYREEE (reference sequence). Trimming removed 0 bases from V and 7 bases from J, with 13 bases in between. The CDR3 length is 15 residues.

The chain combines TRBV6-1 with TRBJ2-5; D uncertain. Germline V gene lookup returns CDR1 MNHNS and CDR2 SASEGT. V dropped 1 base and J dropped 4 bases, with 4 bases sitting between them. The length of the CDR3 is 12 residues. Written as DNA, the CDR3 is TGTGCCAGCAGTGAAGGTCGAGAGACCCAGTACTTC. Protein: CASSEGRETQYF.

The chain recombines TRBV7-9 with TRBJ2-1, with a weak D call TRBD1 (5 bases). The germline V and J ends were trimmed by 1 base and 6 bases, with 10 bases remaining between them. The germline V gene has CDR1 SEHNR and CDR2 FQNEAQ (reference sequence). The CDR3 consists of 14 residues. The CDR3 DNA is TGTGCCAGCAGCTTAGGACAGAGAGTCAATGAGCAGTTCTTC. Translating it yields CASSLGQRVNEQFF.

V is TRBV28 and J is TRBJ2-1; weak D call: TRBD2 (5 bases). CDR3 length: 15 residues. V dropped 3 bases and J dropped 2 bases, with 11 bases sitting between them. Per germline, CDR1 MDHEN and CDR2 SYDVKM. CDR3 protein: CASSFPSGTYNEQFF. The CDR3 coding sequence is TGTGCCAGCAGTTTTCCCAGCGGCACCTACAATGAGCAGTTCTTC.

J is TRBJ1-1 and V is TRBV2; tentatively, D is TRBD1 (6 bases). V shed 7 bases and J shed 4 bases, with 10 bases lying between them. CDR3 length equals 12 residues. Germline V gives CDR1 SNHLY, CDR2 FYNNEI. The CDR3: CASMTGATEAFF. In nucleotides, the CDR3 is TGTGCCAGCATGACAGGTGCCACTGAAGCTTTCTTT.

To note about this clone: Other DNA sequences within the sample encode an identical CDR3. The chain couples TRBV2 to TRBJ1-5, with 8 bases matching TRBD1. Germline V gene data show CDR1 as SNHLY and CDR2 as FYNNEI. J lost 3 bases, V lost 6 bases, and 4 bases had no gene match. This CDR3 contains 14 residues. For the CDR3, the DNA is TGTGCCAGCAGCAGACAGGGGTCCAATCAGCCCCAGCATTTT. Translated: CASSRQGSNQPQHF.

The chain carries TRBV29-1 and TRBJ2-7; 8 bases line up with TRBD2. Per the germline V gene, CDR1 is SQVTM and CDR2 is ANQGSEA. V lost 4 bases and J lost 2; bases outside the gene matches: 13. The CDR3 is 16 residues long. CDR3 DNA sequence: TGCAGCGTTGTTCGGGCATCTGCGGGAGGTCCCTACGAGCAGTACTTC. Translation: CSVVRASAGGPYEQYF.

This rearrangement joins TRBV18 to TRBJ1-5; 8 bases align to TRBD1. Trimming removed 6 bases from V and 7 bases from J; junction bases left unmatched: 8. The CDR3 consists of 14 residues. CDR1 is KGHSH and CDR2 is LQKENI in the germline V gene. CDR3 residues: CASSFGQGEQPQHF. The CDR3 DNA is TGTGCCAGCTCCTTCGGACAGGGCGAACAGCCCCAGCATTTT.

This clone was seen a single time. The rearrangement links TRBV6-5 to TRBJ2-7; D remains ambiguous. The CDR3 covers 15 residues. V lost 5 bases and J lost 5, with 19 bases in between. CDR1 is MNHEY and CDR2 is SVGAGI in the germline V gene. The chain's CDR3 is CASSRRMEFPDEQYF. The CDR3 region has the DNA TGTGCCAGCAGTCGACGCATGGAGTTTCCCGACGAGCAGTACTTC.

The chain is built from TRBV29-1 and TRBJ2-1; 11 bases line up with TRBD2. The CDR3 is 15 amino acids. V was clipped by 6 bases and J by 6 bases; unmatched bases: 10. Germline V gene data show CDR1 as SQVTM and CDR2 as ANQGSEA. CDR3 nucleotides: TGCAGCGTACCACCACTAGCGGGAGTGGGCAATGAGCAGTTCTTC. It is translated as CSVPPLAGVGNEQFF.

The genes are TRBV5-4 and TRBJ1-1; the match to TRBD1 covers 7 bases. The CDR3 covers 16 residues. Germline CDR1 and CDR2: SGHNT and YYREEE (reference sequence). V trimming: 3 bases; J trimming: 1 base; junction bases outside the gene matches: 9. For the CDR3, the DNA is TGTGCCAGCAGCTCCGTGAGGACAGGTGGGAACACTGAAGCTTTCTTT. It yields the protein CASSSVRTGGNTEAFF.